This T cell receptor (beta chain) was documented in a study of blood T cell repertoires in COVID-19. Only in-frame clones appear in the TCRdb table, and some are missing; sequencing was by immunoSEQ multiplex PCR. The sample consists of under 300,000 clones, around 89% of them appearing once. Looked up from germline, CDR1 is KGHSH and CDR2 is LQKENI. The CDR3 contains 15 residues. V lost 6 bases and J 4 bases, leaving 18 bases between the germline ends. Sequenced material: peripheral blood. The gene calls are TRBV18 and TRBJ1-2; weak D call: TRBD1 (5 bases). The TCR comes from a woman aged 40 to 49 who had recovered from COVID-19. CDR3 in DNA: TGTGCCAGCTCCCGGGGGTCGACCCTAGGCTATGGCTACACCTTC. This encodes CASSRGSTLGYGYTF.